This passage covers 21 T cell receptor beta chains from one sample sequenced in a study of T cells after yellow fever vaccination. MiXCR was run by TCRdb on the 5' RACE reads, yielding one entry per CDR3 protein. In the table there are about 350,000 distinct CDR3 sequences, 9.5% to 13% of which are singletons. The material sequenced was PBMCs, taken on the day of the first yellow fever vaccination. The receptor source for this set is a young man who received the YFV17D yellow fever vaccine.

There are a few counts of this clonotype. J is TRBJ2-2 and V is TRBV7-2; D unclear. Germline lookup yields CDR1 SGHTA and CDR2 FQGNSA. This CDR3 contains 16 residues. V shed 0 bases and J shed 7 bases, with 15 bases lying between them. The CDR3 bases are TGTGCCAGCAGCTTAGCGGTTGGTATTTCAGGCGGGGAGCTGTTTTTT. Translated: CASSLAVGISGGELFF.

The rearrangement joins TRBV7-2 to TRBJ2-5; a possible D gene is TRBD1 (6 bases). The CDR3 is 16 amino acids. The V and J ends lost 5 bases and 7 bases respectively, with 23 bases between them. Germline values: CDR1 SGHTA, CDR2 FQGNSA. The CDR3 sequence is CASSPESLQGRRTQYF. In DNA form, the CDR3 reads TGTGCCAGCAGCCCAGAGAGCTTACAGGGTAGGCGGACCCAGTACTTC.

The chain employs TRBV10-2 and TRBJ1-4, with TRBD1 identical over 8 bases. V shed 5 bases, J shed 8 bases, and the junction held 10 bases outside the gene matches. Germline-derived CDR1 and CDR2 are WSHSY and SAAADI. There are 15 residues in the CDR3. The CDR3 here is CASSNGQGPPEKLFF. The DNA of the CDR3 is TGCGCCAGCAGTAACGGACAGGGCCCACCCGAAAAACTGTTTTTT.

This clonotype showed up just a few times. The genes are TRBV5-6 and TRBJ2-5; D perhaps matches TRBD1 (7 bases). Trimming stripped 1 base from V and 5 bases from J, with 15 bases between. The CDR3 spans 15 residues. Germline V gene sequence: CDR1 SGHDT, CDR2 YYEEEE. The CDR3 bases are TGTGCCAGCAGCTTGCGTGGAGGGGGCACGGAGACCCAGTACTTC. Translating gives CASSLRGGGTETQYF.

This clonotype came up a few times. The rearrangement links TRBV5-5 to TRBJ2-2, with D perhaps matching TRBD1 or TRBD2 (6 bases each). The CDR3 length is 17 residues. V was cut by 4 bases and J by 2 bases, with 18 bases left in between. Germline V gives CDR1 SGHKS, CDR2 YYEKEE (reference sequence). The CDR3 is CASSPARGRGNTGELFF. The CDR3, as DNA: TGTGCCAGCAGCCCCGCCCGGGGGCGGGGAAACACCGGGGAGCTGTTTTTT.

This CDR3 is CASSQVQKNEQFF. CDR3 nucleotides: TGCGCCAGCAGCCAAGTGCAGAAAAATGAGCAGTTCTTC. This rearrangement joins TRBV4-1 to TRBJ2-1; D remains ambiguous. This CDR3 spans 13 amino acids. Between the trimmed V and J ends, which lost 1 base and 7 bases, there was a span of 8 bases. CDR1 and CDR2 (germline): MGHRA, YSYEKL.

The genes are TRBV20-1 and TRBJ2-7; 10 nucleotides match TRBD1. V shed 4 bases, J shed 5 bases, and the junction held 20 bases outside the gene matches. Germline CDR1 and CDR2: DFQATT and SNEGSKA (reference sequence). The CDR3 covers 18 residues. CDR3 protein: CSAISRRQGAKGRDEQYF. As DNA, the CDR3 is TGCAGTGCTATTAGTAGGAGACAGGGGGCAAAGGGACGGGACGAGCAGTACTTC.

In its sample, this clonotype was seen a few times. This chain connects TRBV24-1 to TRBJ2-1; TRBD1 matches at 7 bases. Germline V gives CDR1 KGHDR, CDR2 SFDVKD. This CDR3 has 14 residues. Germline trimming cut 4 bases from V and 6 bases from J; bases unmatched to any gene: 5. CDR3 region: CATSDQGGGNEQFF. The CDR3 DNA reads as TGTGCCACCAGTGACCAAGGGGGCGGCAATGAGCAGTTCTTC.

This clonotype was detected a few times. This chain links TRBV28 with TRBJ2-4, with 7 positions matching TRBD2. The ends lost 4 bases at V and 7 bases at J; junction bases unmatched: 7. Looked up from germline, CDR1 is MDHEN and CDR2 is SYDVKM. The CDR3 loop spans 14 amino acids. The CDR3 here is CASSSVVSGNIQYF. The CDR3, as DNA: TGTGCCAGCAGTTCGGTTGTTAGCGGGAACATTCAGTACTTC.

This chain connects TRBV11-2 to TRBJ2-7; perhaps D is TRBD1 or TRBD2 (5 bases each). Trimming pared 2 bases from V and 4 bases from J, leaving 12 bases between. The CDR3 extends over 14 amino acids. Germline CDR1 reads SGHAT; CDR2 reads FQNNGV. The CDR3 region is CASSLPGPSYEQYF. CDR3 sequence (DNA): TGTGCCAGCAGCTTACCGGGGCCCTCATACGAGCAGTACTTC.

This clonotype was recorded many times. The chain combines TRBV24-1 with TRBJ2-5; perhaps D is TRBD1 or TRBD2 (6 bases each). V was shortened by 5 bases and J by 1 base, with 10 bases between the two germline ends. The germline gives CDR1 KGHDR, CDR2 SFDVKD. This CDR3 is built from 14 residues. The CDR3 is CATSATGAQETQYF. The CDR3 DNA is TGTGCCACCAGTGCGACGGGGGCCCAAGAGACCCAGTACTTC.

This clonotype was detected a few times. The rearrangement links TRBV27 to TRBJ2-1, with 9 bases that match TRBD2. The ends lost 6 bases at V and 5 bases at J; junction bases unmatched: 8. The germline CDR1 and CDR2 sequences are MNHEY and SMNVEV (reference sequence). The CDR3 runs to 15 residues. This CDR3 is CASSDEGLAHNEQFF. The DNA for the CDR3 is TGTGCCAGCAGCGACGAGGGACTAGCTCACAATGAGCAGTTCTTC.

This clonotype occurred many times. CDR3 nucleotide sequence: TGTGCCAGCAGCTCCAGGCGAGACAACACCGGGGAGCTGTTTTTT. Translating it yields CASSSRRDNTGELFF. The V gene is TRBV7-2, the J gene TRBJ2-2, with D unclear. The V gene's germline CDR1 is SGHTA and CDR2 FQGNSA. V was clipped by 4 bases and J by 2 bases, with 11 bases between them. The CDR3 spans 15 residues.

The V and J genes are TRBV5-1 and TRBJ2-3; 14 nucleotides match TRBD2. CDR3 size: 17 residues. V trimming: 4 bases; J trimming: 6 bases; junction bases outside the gene matches: 10. The germline CDR1 and CDR2 sequences are SGHRS and YFSETQ. The CDR3 reads CASSRRTSGGPTDTQYF. The CDR3 DNA reads as TGCGCCAGCAGCCGTCGGACTAGCGGGGGGCCGACGGATACGCAGTATTTT.

The chain combines TRBV11-1 with TRBJ2-2; 10 bases fit TRBD2. Germline CDR1 and CDR2: SGHAT and FQDESV (reference sequence). Unmatched junction bases numbered 8, after V lost 3 bases and J lost 1 base. This CDR3 comprises 18 residues. The CDR3 loop is CASSFYGLAGENTGELFF. The CDR3 DNA reads as TGTGCCAGCAGCTTTTATGGTCTAGCGGGGGAGAACACCGGGGAGCTGTTTTTT.

This clonotype was counted at least ten times. The rearrangement uses TRBV4-3 and TRBJ2-3; possibly TRBD1 for D (5 bases). CDR1 and CDR2 from the germline V gene are LGHNA and YSLEER. The CDR3 loop spans 12 amino acids. Trimming removed 2 bases at V and 6 bases at J, with 6 bases between. The CDR3 region has the DNA TGCGCCAGCAGCCAAAAGGGGGATACGCAGTATTTT. Translation: CASSQKGDTQYF.

This clonotype was picked up many times. The chain recombines TRBV4-2 with TRBJ2-4, with D tentatively TRBD1 or TRBD2 (5 bases each). The V gene lost 5 bases and the J gene lost 7 bases, with 15 bases spanning the gap. The germline CDR1 and CDR2 sequences are LGHNA and YNFKEQ. The CDR3 length is 14 residues. In nucleotides, the CDR3 is TGTGCCAGCAGCGGTCGAGGGGCCCGGAACATTCAGTACTTC. As protein: CASSGRGARNIQYF.

This clonotype turned up a few times. The chain employs TRBV6-1 and TRBJ2-1, with D possibly being TRBD2 (6 bases). Per the germline V gene, CDR1 is MNHNS and CDR2 is SASEGT. V was pared by 6 bases and J by 5 bases, with 20 bases between. This CDR3 is 16 amino acids long. In nucleotides, the CDR3 is TGTGCCAGCAGCTCGACCCGGGACTCAAGGCACAATGAGCAGTTCTTC. Translation: CASSSTRDSRHNEQFF.

The V gene is TRBV20-1, the J gene TRBJ1-1; D is possibly TRBD1 (5 bases). V lost 1 base, J lost 4 bases, and 13 bases lay in between. Germline loops: CDR1 DFQATT, CDR2 SNEGSKA (reference sequence). The CDR3 sequence is 14 residues long. CDR3 DNA: TGCAGTGCTAGAGGAAGCAGGGCTGGCACTGAAGCTTTCTTT. It codes for CSARGSRAGTEAFF.

The V call is TRBV12-3 or TRBV12-4, the J call TRBJ1-1, with a weak D call TRBD1 (5 bases). This CDR3 contains 13 residues. With 1 base removed from V and 11 bases from J, the gap between germline ends came to 14 bases. DNA of the CDR3: TGTGCCAGCAGTTTAGGTCCCGGGGGGAAGGCTTTCTTT. Amino acids: CASSLGPGGKAFF.

This clonotype was counted only a few times. V usage is TRBV15 and J usage is TRBJ1-4; 10 nucleotides line up with TRBD1. Germline V gene sequence: CDR1 LNHNV, CDR2 YYDKDF (reference sequence). Trimming removed 5 bases from V and 13 bases from J; junction bases left unmatched: 4. CDR3 length: 12 residues. For the CDR3, the DNA is TGTGCCACCAGCGCAAGGACAGGGGGACTGTTTTTT. It encodes CATSARTGGLFF. Based on the CDR3 plus reference TRBV15 and TRBJ1-4, the full variable domain is DAMVIQNPRYQVTQFGKPVTLSCSQTLNHNVMYWYQQKSSQAPKLLFHYYDKDFNNEADTPDNFQSRRPNTSFCFLDIRSPGLGDTAMYLCATSARTGGLFFGSGTQLSVL.